A single sample gave rise to the 11 T cell receptor beta chains below, sequenced in a study of beta chain features in type 1 diabetes. Expressed TCRB transcripts were sequenced because the entire RNA isolate underwent reverse transcription. This table comes from immunoSEQ multiplex PCR, and its TCRdb copy is limited to in-frame clones, with some not included. The table records under 200,000 clones, about 9.8% of them present only once. The source material was central memory CD4+ T cells from blood. Receptors originate from a woman under 30 in good health.

The rearrangement joins TRBV4-2 to TRBJ2-7; maybe TRBD1 (5 bases). V lost 5 bases to trimming and J lost 2 bases, with 10 bases between them. Germline V gene lookup returns CDR1 LGHNA and CDR2 YNFKEQ. The CDR3 is 13 amino acids. The CDR3 spells CASSEVRAYEQYF. Here the CDR3 DNA reads TGTGCCAGCAGCGAGGTCAGGGCCTACGAGCAGTACTTC.

J is TRBJ1-1 and V is TRBV13; D not certain. CDR1 and CDR2 (germline): PRHDT, FYEKMQ (reference sequence). The CDR3 is 13 residues long. Trimming removed 9 bases at V and 0 bases at J, with 11 bases between. This CDR3 reads CASLRLLNTEAFF. The CDR3 bases are TGTGCCAGTTTGAGACTCCTGAACACTGAAGCTTTCTTT.

The chain carries TRBV7-6 and TRBJ1-4; no clear D. The CDR3 sequence is 15 residues long. Germline V gene sequence: CDR1 SGHVS, CDR2 FNYEAQ. V lost 1 base to trimming and J lost 8 bases, with 14 bases between them. The CDR3 DNA sequence: TGTGCCAGCAGCTTAGGGGGAGTAATCTTCGAAAAACTGTTTTTT. Translating gives CASSLGGVIFEKLFF.

This clone has only a few counts. The chain uses TRBV7-9 and TRBJ2-2; TRBD2 matches 8 bases. V lost 0 bases, J lost 4 bases, and 4 bases stayed unmatched. Per germline, CDR1 SEHNR and CDR2 FQNEAQ (reference sequence). The length of the CDR3 is 16 residues. CDR3 DNA sequence: TGTGCCAGCAGCTTAGCAGCGGGGGACACCACCGGGGAGCTGTTTTTT. This sequence encodes CASSLAAGDTTGELFF.

This clone has just a few counts. Distinct nucleotide sequences in the sample also encode this CDR3. The V and J genes are TRBV6-5 and TRBJ2-3; D remains unclear. Germline V gene lookup returns CDR1 MNHEY and CDR2 SVGAGI. V gave up 3 bases and J gave up 1 base, with 5 bases separating them. This CDR3 is built from 13 residues. The CDR3: CASSYGGTDTQYF. DNA of the CDR3: TGTGCCAGCAGTTATGGAGGCACAGATACGCAGTATTTT.

The chain carries TRBV7-2 and TRBJ2-1; D is perhaps TRBD2 (6 bases). The CDR3 is made up of 11 amino acids. Germline loops: CDR1 SGHTA, CDR2 FQGNSA. V shed 8 bases and J shed 9 bases, with 11 bases lying between them. CDR3 in DNA: TGTGCCAGCGGTGGGGGAGGTGAGCAGTTCTTC. This codes for CASGGGGEQFF.

This clone occurred many times. The chain is built from TRBV9 and TRBJ1-4; D is perhaps TRBD1 (5 bases). The V end lost 0 bases, the J end lost 5 bases, and 11 bases lay between the germline ends. This CDR3 spans 15 amino acids. CDR1 and CDR2 (germline): SGDLS, YYNGEE. The DNA of the CDR3 is TGTGCCAGCAGCGTAGAAGGGGAACCCAATGAAAAACTGTTTTTT. This encodes CASSVEGEPNEKLFF.

This clone occurred a few times. V is TRBV30 and J is TRBJ2-2, with TRBD2 matching over 9 bases. V was pared by 0 bases and J by 6 bases, with 11 bases of the junction left unmatched. The CDR3 covers 17 residues. Germline-derived CDR1 and CDR2 are GTSNPN and SVGIG (reference sequence). The CDR3 DNA sequence: TGTGCCTGGAGTGTACAGAGAGCGGGAGGCCGGGCCGGGGAGCTGTTTTTT. It encodes CAWSVQRAGGRAGELFF.

In this sample, this clone turned up a few times. The genes are TRBV4-1 and TRBJ2-5; tentatively, D is TRBD1 (7 bases). This CDR3 is 14 amino acids long. CDR1 and CDR2 from the germline V gene are MGHRA and YSYEKL. V dropped 6 bases and J dropped 5 bases, with 16 bases sitting between them. CDR3 DNA sequence: TGCGCCAGCAGACCGGAGGGGGCCCAGGAGACCCAGTACTTC. Translated, it gives CASRPEGAQETQYF.

Of note for this clone: The identical CDR3 is also encoded by other nucleotide sequences in the sample. The chain links TRBV7-2 to TRBJ1-2; the match to TRBD1 covers 7 bases. Trimming cost V 2 bases and J 2 bases; bases outside gene matches: 2. This CDR3 region has 14 residues. Germline CDR1 reads SGHTA; CDR2 reads FQGNSA. The chain's CDR3 is CASSLTQGNYGYTF. The DNA of the CDR3 is TGTGCCAGCAGCTTAACACAGGGGAACTATGGCTACACCTTC.

CDR3 in DNA: TGTGCCAGCAGCTTGGTCGCAGGCCCGTCTTCACCCCTCCACTTT. Protein sequence: CASSLVAGPSSPLHF. The chain couples TRBV7-2 to TRBJ1-6; D remains ambiguous. Germline CDR1 SGHTA, CDR2 FQGNSA. V was shortened by 3 bases and J by 9 bases, with 15 bases between the two germline ends. The CDR3 extends over 15 amino acids.